The rows below give T cell receptor beta chains drawn from one sample of a study of blood T cell repertoires in COVID-19. Libraries were prepared by immunoSEQ multiplex PCR; TCRdb keeps only in-frame clonotypes and omits some of them. The sample has about 150,000 clones, over 90% seen once; the top ten hold 0.45% to 0.65%. The source material was peripheral blood. The receptors here all came from a man aged 45-60 years with acute or convalescent COVID-19. Each CDR3 is given with its conserved first and last residue. D genes are given only for firm matches. Rows give clone size only sometimes, using once, few, many, or a class for an expanded clone.

>TRBV18|few|14|TRBJ2-7|.
CASSIDGNFNEQYF
TGTGCCAGCTCCATCGACGGGAACTTTAATGAGCAGTACTTC
>TRBV19|.|14|TRBJ1-1|.
CASSIAGGGSEAFF
TGTGCCAGTAGCATCGCGGGGGGGGGTTCTGAAGCTTTCTTT
>TRBV7-3|.|16|TRBJ2-1|TRBD1
CASSLSSGTGVHEQFF
TGTGCCAGCAGCTTAAGCTCCGGGACAGGGGTGCATGAGCAGTTCTTC
>TRBV28|.|14|TRBJ1-1|.
CASGTWGGDTEAFF
TGTGCCAGCGGAACCTGGGGGGGGGACACTGAAGCTTTCTTT
>TRBV9|.|16|TRBJ2-5|TRBD2
CASSVGPSGGFQTQYF
TGTGCCAGCAGCGTAGGTCCTAGCGGGGGGTTCCAGACCCAGTACTTC
>TRBV27|.|14|TRBJ2-7|TRBD1
CASSFQDRGYEQYF
TGTGCCAGCAGTTTCCAGGACAGGGGGTACGAGCAGTACTTC
>TRBV7-3|.|15|TRBJ2-6|.
CASSLQASGANVLTF
TGTGCCAGCAGCTTGCAGGCCTCTGGGGCCAACGTCCTGACTTTC
>TRBV28|.|14|TRBJ1-2|TRBD1
CASSLEGAGYGYTF
TGTGCCAGCAGTTTAGAGGGGGCTGGCTATGGCTACACCTTC
>TRBV28|.|16|TRBJ2-2|TRBD1
CASSPPGRGQTGELFF
TGTGCCAGCAGTCCCCCTGGCAGGGGGCAGACCGGGGAGCTGTTTTTT
>TRBV7-9|.|12|TRBJ2-7|.
CASSPKGGEQYF
TGTGCCAGCAGCCCAAAAGGGGGCGAGCAGTACTTC
>TRBV7-9|.|15|TRBJ2-1|TRBD1
CASSPGQGVSHEQFF
TGTGCCAGCAGCCCAGGACAGGGGGTTTCCCATGAGCAGTTCTTC
>TRBV5-1|.|15|TRBJ2-1|TRBD2
CASSPGLAGANEQFF
TGCGCCAGCAGCCCGGGACTAGCGGGAGCTAATGAGCAGTTCTTC
>TRBV24-1|.|11|TRBJ1-2|.
CATGHDYGYTF
TGTGCCACCGGACATGACTATGGCTACACCTTC
>TRBV19|.|17|TRBJ2-3|.
CASKGECLPVAKPPQYF
TGTGCCAGTAAGGGGGAATGTCTCCCGGTGGCAAAACCGCCGCAGTATTTT
>TRBV11-2|.|14|TRBJ2-3|TRBD2
CASSLDGGADTQYF
TGTGCCAGCAGCTTAGATGGGGGGGCAGATACGCAGTATTTT
>TRBV7-3|few|13|TRBJ1-6|.
CASSLKPDSPLHF
TGTGCCAGCAGCTTAAAGCCGGATTCACCCCTCCACTTT
>TRBV10-3|.|15|TRBJ1-5|TRBD1
CAISATGGEDQPQHF
TGTGCCATCAGCGCAACAGGGGGCGAGGATCAGCCCCAGCATTTT
>TRBV1|.|14|TRBJ1-1|.
CTSSQDIENTEAFF
TGCACCAGCAGCCAAGATATAGAGAACACTGAAGCTTTCTTT
>TRBV11-1|.|13|TRBJ1-2|TRBD1
CASSADRLSGYTF
TGTGCCAGCAGCGCGGACAGGCTGAGTGGCTACACCTTC
>TRBV7-9|.|15|TRBJ2-1|.
CASRPRDRSYNEQFF
TGTGCCAGCAGACCACGGGATAGGAGCTACAATGAGCAGTTCTTC
>TRBV28|.|17|TRBJ1-5|.
CASSFAPRTQSNQPQHF
TGTGCCAGCAGTTTCGCACCCCGGACACAGAGCAATCAGCCCCAGCATTTT
>TRBV21-1|.|15|TRBJ2-5|.
CASSNGTSGEETQYF
TGTGCCAGCAGCAACGGGACTAGCGGGGAAGAGACCCAGTACTTC
>TRBV19|.|15|TRBJ1-6|TRBD1
CASSIGQGGGSPLHF
TGTGCCAGTAGTATAGGACAGGGAGGTGGTTCACCCCTCCACTTT
>TRBV7-2|.|13|TRBJ2-5|.
CASSLGIQETQYF
TGTGCCAGCAGCTTAGGTATACAAGAGACCCAGTACTTC